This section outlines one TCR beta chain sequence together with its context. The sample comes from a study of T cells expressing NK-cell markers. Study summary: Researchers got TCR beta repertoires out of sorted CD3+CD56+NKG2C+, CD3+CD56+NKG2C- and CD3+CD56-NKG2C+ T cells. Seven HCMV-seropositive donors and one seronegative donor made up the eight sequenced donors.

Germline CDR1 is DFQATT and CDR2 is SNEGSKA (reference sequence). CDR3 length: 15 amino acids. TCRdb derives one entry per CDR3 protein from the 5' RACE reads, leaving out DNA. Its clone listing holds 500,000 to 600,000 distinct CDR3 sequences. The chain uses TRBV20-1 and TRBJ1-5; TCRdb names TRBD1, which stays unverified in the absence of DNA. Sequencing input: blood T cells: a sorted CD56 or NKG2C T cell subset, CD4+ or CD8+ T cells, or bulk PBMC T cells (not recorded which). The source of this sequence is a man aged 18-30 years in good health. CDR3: CSASGGYTPNQPQHF.